This T cell receptor beta chain emerged from a study of blood T cells in healthy people across ages (dated by TCRdb to between 2015 and 2017). As for the study more broadly: In model experiments, template switching captured about one uniquely barcoded TCR beta cDNA molecule for every two T cells. Age-related changes in TCR beta repertoire diversity were measured in the study by deep sequencing normalized with unique cDNA molecular identifiers. Donors were grouped into four age groups: young (average approximately 15 years), middle-aged (around 39), aged (around 60) and long-lived (just over 80). To avoid experimental bias, donors of different ages were spread randomly across the sequencing lanes. For two donors (one aged 18 to 30 and one aged 80 or older), the study analyzed two additional independent replicas of 1 million unique cDNA reads from the same blood draw.

General findings and caveats noted by the study authors: Estimates of total diversity based on one million sequenced T cells were regarded as lower bounds and as underestimates. Observed TCR beta diversity per million T cells fell roughly linearly with age, and a significant reduction was already apparent by age around 39. Because donor CMV infection status was unknown, age-related changes in expanded clonotypes were potentially confounded. Compared with the aged group, the long-lived group had more naive CD4+ T cells, fewer expanded clones and increased TCR diversity, a pattern suggesting age selection. The percentage of naive T cells measured by flow cytometry correlated strongly with observed TCR beta diversity. Because profiling used bulk unsorted PBMCs, naive and antigen-experienced compartments could not be compared conclusively.

This clonotype has at least ten counts. Its antigen is not yet known. Per-base quality was not reported, and no clone a single base away is much larger than it. The CDR3 measures 12 amino acids from cysteine to phenylalanine. Only CDR3 DNA remains: 36 bases, in frame from the first base. Trimming leaves V shorter by 6 bases and J shorter by 8 bases, with the junction holding 4 bases beyond the gene matches. The germline V gene yields ENHRY for CDR1 and SYGVKD for CDR2. The donors were 40 or so Caucasian individuals from Russia, aged roughly 6 to 95 years, who were systemically healthy. Around 10 milliliters of peripheral blood were collected from each donor into EDTA-treated Vacutainer tubes. Ficoll-Paque density-gradient centrifugation was used to isolate PBMCs, with at least 6.5 million per sample. Trizol reagent was used to extract total RNA from the PBMCs, yielding at least 5.5 micrograms per sample. For every donor, flow cytometry on a PBMC aliquot measured the percentage of naive CD45RAhigh/CD27high T cells.

The library was produced with 5' RACE. Reads for this sample came from an Illumina HiSeq 2500. A second roughly 7 to 11 cycle PCR used a sample-barcoded 5' primer and a J-beta primer mix. Each TCR beta cDNA molecule received a unique molecular identifier from a template-switch 5' adaptor carrying 12 random nucleotides. Each sample yielded at least 3 million CDR3-containing paired-end reads. All of the RNA was converted into first-strand cDNA using the Mint cDNA synthesis kit, with a TRBC-specific oligonucleotide serving as the primer. Following uracil-DNA glycosylase treatment, a first 18-cycle PCR with universal primers M1SS and BC2_uni_R was performed on all cDNA. Processing in the source paper ran as follows. Normalization of each sample was performed by random selection of 1 million high-quality reads, each carrying a distinct molecular identifier. Instead of being binned into consensus sequences, reads that shared molecular identifiers were thrown out. MiTCR, with a Q25 quality threshold and the strictest error-elimination algorithm, was used for CDR3 identification, clonotype clustering and error correction. A nonparametric unseen species model with Euler transformation was used to estimate a lower bound on total TCR beta diversity. TCRdb reran the public reads through fastp at Q25 and MiXCR, keeping productive beta chains. Each CDR3 protein appears once, grouped with its most common genes and DNA. The V and J calls were not made by the authors but by TCRdb's processing. The sample contains 1.5 million to 2 million distinct CDR3 sequences, around 48% of them found a single time. Over 2% of the sample comes from the top ten.

Sequencing was done on a sample of blood. The chain is assembled from TRBV10-3 and TRBJ2-4; the junction holds 7 bases that match TRBD2. This receptor was taken from a woman in her 40s in good health. In nucleotide form, the sequence is TGTGCCATCAGCGAGCGGGGAGACATTCAGTACTTC. Its amino acids are CAISERGDIQYF.